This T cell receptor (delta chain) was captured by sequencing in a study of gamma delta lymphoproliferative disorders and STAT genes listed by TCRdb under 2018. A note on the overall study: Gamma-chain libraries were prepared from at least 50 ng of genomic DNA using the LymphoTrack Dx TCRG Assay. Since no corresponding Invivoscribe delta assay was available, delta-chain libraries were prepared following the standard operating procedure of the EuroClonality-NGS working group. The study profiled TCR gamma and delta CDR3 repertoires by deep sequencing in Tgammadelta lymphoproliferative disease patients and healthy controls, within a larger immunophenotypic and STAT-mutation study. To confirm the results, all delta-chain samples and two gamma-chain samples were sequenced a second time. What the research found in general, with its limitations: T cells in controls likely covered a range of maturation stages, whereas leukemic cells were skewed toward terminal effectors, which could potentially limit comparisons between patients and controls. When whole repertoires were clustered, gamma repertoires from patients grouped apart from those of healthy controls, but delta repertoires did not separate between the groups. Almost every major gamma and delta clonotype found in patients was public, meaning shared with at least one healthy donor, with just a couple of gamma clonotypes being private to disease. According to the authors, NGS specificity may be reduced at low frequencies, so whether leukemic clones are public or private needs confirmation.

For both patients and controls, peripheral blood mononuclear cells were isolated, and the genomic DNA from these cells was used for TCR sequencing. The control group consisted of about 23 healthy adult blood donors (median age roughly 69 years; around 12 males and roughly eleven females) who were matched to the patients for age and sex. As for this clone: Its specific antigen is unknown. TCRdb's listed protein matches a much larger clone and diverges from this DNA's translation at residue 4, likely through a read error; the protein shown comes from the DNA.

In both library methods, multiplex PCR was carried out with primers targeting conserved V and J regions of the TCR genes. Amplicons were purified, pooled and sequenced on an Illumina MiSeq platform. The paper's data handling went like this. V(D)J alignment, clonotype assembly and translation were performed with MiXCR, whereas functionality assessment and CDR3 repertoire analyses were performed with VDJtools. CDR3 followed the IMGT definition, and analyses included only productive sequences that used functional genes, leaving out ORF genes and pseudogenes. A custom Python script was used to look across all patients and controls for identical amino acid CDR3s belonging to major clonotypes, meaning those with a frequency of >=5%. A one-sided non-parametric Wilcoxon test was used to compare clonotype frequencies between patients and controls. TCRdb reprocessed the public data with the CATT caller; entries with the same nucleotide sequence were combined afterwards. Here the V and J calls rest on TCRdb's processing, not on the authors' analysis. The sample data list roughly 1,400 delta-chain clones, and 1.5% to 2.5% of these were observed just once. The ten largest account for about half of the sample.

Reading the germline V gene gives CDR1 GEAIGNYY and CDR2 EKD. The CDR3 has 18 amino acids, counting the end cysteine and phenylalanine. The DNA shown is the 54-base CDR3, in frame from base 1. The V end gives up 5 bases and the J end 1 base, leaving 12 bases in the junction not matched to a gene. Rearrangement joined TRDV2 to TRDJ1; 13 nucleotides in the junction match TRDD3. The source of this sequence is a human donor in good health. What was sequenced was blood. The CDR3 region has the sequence CACGTVLGDTRITDKLIF. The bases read TGTGCCTGTGGCACAGTACTGGGGGATACGCGGATCACCGATAAACTCATCTTT.